The 15 T cell receptor beta chains reported below all come from one sample, sequenced in a study of response to subunit inactivated influenza vaccine. TCRdb independently ran MiXCR on the RT-PCR reads; one entry per CDR3 protein. The data contain under 850,000 distinct CDR3 sequences, less than 20% of them singletons. Sequenced material: PBMCs from blood, taken roughly 5 days after vaccination. The receptor set was obtained from a man aged 50 to 60 who received an inactivated influenza vaccine.

The chain joins TRBV5-1 to TRBJ2-1, with D unclear. Germline loops: CDR1 SGHRS, CDR2 YFSETQ. Trimming took 4 bases from V and 0 from J, leaving 11 bases between them. The CDR3 contains 15 residues. This CDR3 reads CASSPKAGSYNEQFF. The DNA for the CDR3 is TGCGCCAGCAGCCCCAAGGCAGGCTCCTACAATGAGCAGTTCTTC.

The chain links TRBV20-1 to TRBJ1-6; D uncertain. This CDR3 contains 13 residues. Trimming removed 6 bases at V and 6 bases at J, with 12 bases between. Germline V gives CDR1 DFQATT, CDR2 SNEGSKA (reference sequence). The CDR3 DNA sequence: TGCAGTGCGGTCAGGACGGTTAATTCACCCCTCCACTTT. It specifies CSAVRTVNSPLHF.

This sequence joins TRBV2 and TRBJ2-7; 10 bases map to TRBD1. CDR3 length: 13 amino acids. Germline CDR1 is SNHLY and CDR2 is FYNNEI. The V gene end was trimmed by 10 bases and the J gene end by 4 bases; junction bases not matched to a gene: 7. The CDR3 region has the DNA TGTGCCATCCGACAGGGGGCGAGGTACGAGCAGTACTTC. This translates into CAIRQGARYEQYF.

This clonotype was picked up many times. The rearrangement joins TRBV29-1 to TRBJ2-2; maybe TRBD2 (7 bases). The CDR3 contains 13 residues. Trimming removed 3 bases at V and 5 bases at J, with 10 bases between. Germline CDR1 and CDR2: SQVTM and ANQGSEA. CDR3 in DNA: TGCAGCGTTGACAGGGGAGGGACCGGGGAGCTGTTTTTT. As protein: CSVDRGGTGELFF.

This clonotype was recorded a few times. The CDR3 DNA reads as TGTGCCAGCAGCCTCGACAGGGCAAGACTACAGCCAGAGACCCAGTACTTC. Amino acid sequence: CASSLDRARLQPETQYF. J is TRBJ2-5 and V is TRBV5-5; 7 bases map to TRBD1. The CDR3 runs to 17 residues. Germline CDR1 SGHKS, CDR2 YYEKEE (reference sequence). The junction had 16 bases not matched to a gene; V was cut back by 4 bases and J by 4 bases.

The chain is built from TRBV4-3 and TRBJ2-7, with 10 bases lining up with TRBD1. CDR1 and CDR2 (germline): LGHNA, YSLEER. CDR3 size: 14 residues. V lost 4 bases to trimming and J lost 4 bases; unmatched junction nucleotides: 4. CDR3 loop: CASSLGTGEYEQYF. The CDR3 DNA sequence: TGCGCCAGCAGCCTTGGGACAGGGGAGTACGAGCAGTACTTC.

The CDR3 nucleotides are TGTGCCAGCAGCCCCTACGGGGTACAAGAGACCCAGTACTTC. Its protein product is CASSPYGVQETQYF. The rearrangement joins TRBV7-2 to TRBJ2-5; D may be TRBD2 (5 bases). V shed 5 bases and J shed 2 bases, with 12 bases lying between them. CDR1 and CDR2 (germline): SGHTA, FQGNSA. The CDR3 is made up of 14 amino acids. Complete variable domain (other parts from reference TRBV7-2 and TRBJ2-5): GAGVSQSPSNKVTEKGKDVELRCDPISGHTALYWYRQSLGQGLEFLIYFQGNSAPDKSGLPSDRFSAERTGGSVSTLTIQRTQQEDSAVYLCASSPYGVQETQYFGPGTRLLVL.

The chain employs TRBV24-1 and TRBJ1-3; D gene unclear. Trimming pared 3 bases from V and 0 bases from J, leaving 8 bases between. Germline V CDR1 and CDR2: KGHDR, SFDVKD. The CDR3 is made up of 15 amino acids. DNA of the CDR3: TGTGCCACCAGTGATCCCAGAGTCTCTGGAAACACCATATATTTT. Amino acids: CATSDPRVSGNTIYF.

The chain recombines TRBV12-3 or TRBV12-4 with TRBJ2-2; tentatively, D is TRBD2 (7 bases). The CDR3 is 15 residues long. V was trimmed by 0 bases and J by 7 bases, leaving 12 bases between them. Here the CDR3 DNA reads TGTGCCAGCAGTTTAGCGGGGGGGCCAGTCGGGGAGCTGTTTTTT. It specifies CASSLAGGPVGELFF.

This chain uses TRBV11-2 with TRBJ2-1; weak D call: TRBD2 (5 bases). Trimming removed 0 bases from V and 7 bases from J, with 19 bases in between. Germline V gives CDR1 SGHAT, CDR2 FQNNGV. This CDR3 spans 17 amino acids. CDR3 in DNA: TGTGCCAGCAGCTTAGAGGTAGCGTCTCTCCTAGGGAATGAGCAGTTCTTC. Its protein is CASSLEVASLLGNEQFF. Complete variable domain (other parts from reference TRBV11-2 and TRBJ2-1): EAGVAQSPRYKIIEKRQSVAFWCNPISGHATLYWYQQILGQGPKLLIQFQNNGVVDDSQLPKDRFSAERLKGVDSTLKIQPAKLEDSAVYLCASSLEVASLLGNEQFFGPGTRLTVL.

This rearrangement joins TRBV4-3 to TRBJ1-2, with 10 positions matching TRBD1. Germline V gene lookup returns CDR1 LGHNA and CDR2 YSLEER. The CDR3 totals 16 residues. The V and J ends lost 1 base and 0 bases, in that order; junction bases with no gene match: 2. The CDR3 is CASSQGQGAANYGYTF. For the CDR3, the DNA is TGCGCCAGCAGCCAAGGACAGGGGGCGGCTAACTATGGCTACACCTTC.

The sample holds a few counts of this clonotype. The chain couples TRBV4-3 to TRBJ2-1; 7 bases agree with TRBD1. The CDR3 sequence is 13 residues long. Germline V gene data show CDR1 as LGHNA and CDR2 as YSLEER. V lost 0 bases to trimming and J lost 10 bases; unmatched junction nucleotides: 3. In DNA, the CDR3 is TGCGCCAGCAGCCAAGACAGGGGGATAGAGCAGTTCTTC. Translation: CASSQDRGIEQFF.

This rearrangement joins TRBV10-3 to TRBJ2-1, with D hard to call. The germline gives CDR1 ENHRY, CDR2 SYGVKD. The CDR3 runs 14 residues. V was clipped by 6 bases and J by 8 bases, with 17 bases between them. The CDR3 region has the DNA TGTGCCATCAGATCAGACAAGAGTGGCGATGAGCAGTTCTTC. It is translated as CAIRSDKSGDEQFF.

The chain links TRBV7-9 to TRBJ2-1; 8 bases are shared with TRBD2. The germline gives CDR1 SEHNR, CDR2 FQNEAQ (reference sequence). V lost 4 bases and J lost 7; bases outside the gene matches: 9. CDR3 length: 15 residues. This chain's CDR3 is CASSSRERGMNEQFF. The DNA of the CDR3 is TGTGCCAGCAGCTCCAGGGAGCGGGGGATGAATGAGCAGTTCTTC.

This clonotype was detected a few times. This sequence joins TRBV7-3 and TRBJ2-1, with 7 nucleotides matching TRBD2. V lost 2 bases, J lost 8 bases, and 9 bases stayed unmatched. This CDR3 has 15 amino acids. Germline CDR1 is SGHTA and CDR2 is FQGTGA. The CDR3 loop is CASSLRRGSVDEQFF. CDR3 in DNA: TGTGCCAGCAGCTTACGGCGCGGGAGTGTCGATGAGCAGTTCTTC.